This T cell receptor beta chain was found in a study of graft-versus-host responses after intestinal transplantation. About the study: Once they had received anti-thymocyte globulin induction, all recipients took tacrolimus and steroids for approximately three years. Points from the study as a whole: Some patients had graft-donor T cell macrochimerism, and their allografts showed high graft-versus-host to host-versus-graft clonal ratios. Early after transplant, HvG declines were associated with peak levels of circulating GvH clones.

Sequencing was performed with immunoSEQ multiplex PCR; in TCRdb, only in-frame clones are kept and a portion is missing. Among about 80,000 clones listed, less than 90% were seen once. V was shortened by 4 bases and J by 0 bases, with 13 bases between the two germline ends. Germline V gives CDR1 MNHNS, CDR2 SASEGT. The CDR3 totals 16 residues. With respect to this clone: Its specificity is not known.

This sample comprised unstimulated CD4+ T cells sorted from spleen or lymph node cells, obtained before intestinal transplant. The TCR comes from a human donor who received an intestinal transplant. This chain uses TRBV6-1 with TRBJ1-3; D might be TRBD1 (6 bases). In DNA form, the CDR3 reads TGTGCCAGCAGTGTTGTTCGGGACAACTCTGGAAACACCATATATTTT. This translates into CASSVVRDNSGNTIYF.